The next 17 T cell receptor beta chains were all read from a single sample in a study of B cell selection in AIRE deficiency. TCRdb keeps only in-frame clones here, not all; method: immunoSEQ multiplex PCR. The sample lists approximately 19,000 clones; roughly 97% were seen once. The sorted conventional CD4 T cells were gated as CD4+CD127+. Sequencing input: conventional CD4+ T cells sorted from PBMCs. Source of these receptors: a human donor with AIRE deficiency.

The chain couples TRBV5-1 to TRBJ1-1; D is uncertain. The germline V gene has CDR1 SGHRS and CDR2 YFSETQ. The CDR3 runs to 14 residues. V was clipped by 4 bases and J by 3 bases, with 13 bases between them. The CDR3 sequence: CASSTPEQYTEAFF. In DNA, the CDR3 is TGCGCCAGCAGCACCCCCGAACAGTACACTGAAGCTTTCTTT.

This clone appeared once. The rearrangement uses TRBV7-2 and TRBJ1-1, with TRBD1 as a possible D gene (6 bases). The germline gives CDR1 SGHTA, CDR2 FQGNSA. Trimming shortened V by 2 bases and J by 1 base, and 8 bases separated the two germline ends. CDR3 size: 14 residues. CDR3 protein: CASSLLGGNTEAFF. In DNA form, the CDR3 reads TGTGCCAGCAGCTTATTAGGGGGGAACACTGAAGCTTTCTTT.

This chain's CDR3 is CASSTPTALGNTEAFF. Written as DNA, the CDR3 is TGTGCCAGCAGTACCCCGACAGCGCTGGGGAACACTGAAGCTTTCTTT. The chain joins TRBV28 to TRBJ1-1, with D tentatively TRBD1 (5 bases). Between the trimmed V and J ends, which lost 5 bases and 1 base, there was a span of 17 bases. This CDR3 region has 16 residues. Germline values: CDR1 MDHEN, CDR2 SYDVKM.

The J gene is TRBJ2-7, the V gene TRBV5-4; 7 bases match TRBD2. After removal of 7 bases from V and 2 bases from J, the junction contained 9 bases not matched to a gene. The germline V gene encodes CDR1 SGHNT and CDR2 YYREEE (reference sequence). The CDR3 extends over 14 amino acids. The DNA of the CDR3 is TGTGCCAGCGGTCCGGGACTACCTCCCTACGAGCAGTACTTC. Its translation is CASGPGLPPYEQYF.

The chain employs TRBV7-3 and TRBJ1-2; TRBD1 is a possible D gene (5 bases). CDR1 is SGHTA and CDR2 is FQGTGA in the germline V gene. This CDR3 comprises 14 residues. Trimming cost V 5 bases and J 2 bases, with 12 bases left between them. CDR3 residues: CASSLSGGNYGYTF. The CDR3 DNA is TGTGCCAGCAGCCTATCCGGGGGAAACTATGGCTACACCTTC.

This sequence joins TRBV6-1 and TRBJ2-2; no clear D. CDR1 is MNHNS, CDR2 SASEGT, per germline. CDR3 size: 15 residues. V lost 2 bases and J lost 3, with 10 bases in between. The CDR3 DNA sequence: TGTGCCAGCAGTGAATATGTCTCTTACACCGGGGAGCTGTTTTTT. It translates to CASSEYVSYTGELFF.

The V and J genes are TRBV7-9 and TRBJ1-1, with no clear D. Germline assignment: CDR1 SEHNR and CDR2 FQNEAQ (reference sequence). The CDR3 runs to 13 residues. V was trimmed by 2 bases and J by 2 bases, leaving 6 bases between them. The CDR3 sequence: CASSLSRNTEAFF. CDR3 sequence (DNA): TGTGCCAGCAGCTTAAGTCGTAACACTGAAGCTTTCTTT.

The chain recombines TRBV7-2 with TRBJ1-1; D not certain. This CDR3 region has 16 residues. Germline-derived CDR1 and CDR2 are SGHTA and FQGNSA. The germline V and J ends were trimmed by 3 bases and 1 base, with 15 bases remaining between them. This chain's CDR3 is CASSLGLGPANTEAFF. Here the CDR3 DNA reads TGTGCCAGCAGCTTGGGTCTAGGGCCAGCGAACACTGAAGCTTTCTTT. The full variable domain, with the rest looked up from reference TRBV7-2 and TRBJ1-1, is GAGVSQSPSNKVTEKGKDVELRCDPISGHTALYWYRQSLGQGLEFLIYFQGNSAPDKSGLPSDRFSAERTGGSVSTLTIQRTQQEDSAVYLCASSLGLGPANTEAFFGQGTRLTVV.

The chain's CDR3 is CASSSRFFQPQHF. CDR3 sequence (DNA): TGTGCCAGCAGTTCCAGGTTTTTTCAGCCCCAGCATTTT. V usage is TRBV6-5 and J usage is TRBJ1-5; D ambiguous. The germline V and J ends were trimmed by 4 bases and 6 bases, with 10 bases remaining between them. There are 13 residues in the CDR3. Germline V gives CDR1 MNHEY, CDR2 SVGAGI.

The chain has TRBV11-3 and TRBJ2-7; D assignment may be TRBD1 or TRBD2 (5 bases each). The CDR3 runs to 14 residues. The germline V gene encodes CDR1 SGHNT and CDR2 YENEEA. V gave up 2 bases and J gave up 7 bases, with 15 bases separating them. In nucleotides, the CDR3 is TGTGCCAGCAGCTTACGTGGGGACGTAAGAGAGCAGTACTTC. Its protein is CASSLRGDVREQYF.

The J gene is TRBJ1-4, the V gene TRBV5-6, with D unclear. V was pared by 5 bases and J by 3 bases, with 11 bases between. CDR3 length equals 14 residues. Germline CDR1 is SGHDT and CDR2 is YYEEEE. CDR3 in amino acids: CASSPGLANEKLFF. In DNA, the CDR3 is TGTGCCAGCAGTCCGGGCTTGGCTAATGAAAAACTGTTTTTT.

Relative to its sample, this clone is large. This sequence joins TRBV7-9 and TRBJ1-2; 7 nucleotides agree with TRBD1. The CDR3 consists of 14 residues. V lost 6 bases and J lost 3; bases outside the gene matches: 7. Germline V gene data show CDR1 as SEHNR and CDR2 as FQNEAQ (reference sequence). The CDR3 DNA reads TGTGCCAGCAGTGTAACAGGGGTGGACTATGGCTACACCTTC. It is translated as CASSVTGVDYGYTF.

This rearrangement joins TRBV27 to TRBJ2-3; no clear D gene. This CDR3 is 16 amino acids long. The germline V and J ends were trimmed by 3 bases and 4 bases, with 17 bases remaining between them. The germline V gene has CDR1 MNHEY and CDR2 SMNVEV (reference sequence). For the CDR3, the DNA is TGTGCCAGCAGTTTTAAGGCTAGTCAGTCTCCAGATACGCAGTATTTT. This sequence encodes CASSFKASQSPDTQYF.

The chain is built from TRBV11-3 and TRBJ2-7; D may be TRBD2 (6 bases). The CDR3 sequence is 15 residues long. Germline V gives CDR1 SGHNT, CDR2 YENEEA. V was shortened by 3 bases and J by 2 bases, with 14 bases between the two germline ends. CDR3 sequence (DNA): TGTGCCAGCAGCTTGCCGGGTGGCGGGACCTACGAGCAGTACTTC. Translation: CASSLPGGGTYEQYF.

The chain joins TRBV2 to TRBJ1-1; unclear D gene. The V end was cut by 11 bases, the J end by 5 bases, with 15 bases between. The germline V gene has CDR1 SNHLY and CDR2 FYNNEI. CDR3 size: 12 residues. CDR3 DNA: TGTGCCCCCAGTAAGAGTGGGACTGAAGCTTTCTTT. Translating it yields CAPSKSGTEAFF.

This sequence joins TRBV19 and TRBJ2-7; TRBD2 matches 13 bases. CDR1 LNHDA and CDR2 SQIVND come from the germline V gene (reference sequence). The CDR3 is 15 residues long. V lost 6 bases to trimming and J lost 3 bases; unmatched junction nucleotides: 5. This chain's CDR3 is CASSRLAGGLYEQYF. CDR3 nucleotide sequence: TGTGCCAGTAGCCGACTAGCGGGAGGTCTCTACGAGCAGTACTTC.

Only one count was recorded for this clone. The V and J genes are TRBV19 and TRBJ1-6; TRBD1 matches 9 bases. The CDR3 is made up of 13 amino acids. Trimming removed 6 bases from V and 8 bases from J; junction bases left unmatched: 2. The V gene's germline CDR1 is LNHDA and CDR2 SQIVND (reference sequence). DNA for the CDR3: TGTGCCAGTAGCCGGACAGGGGATTCACCCCTCCACTTT. Protein sequence: CASSRTGDSPLHF.